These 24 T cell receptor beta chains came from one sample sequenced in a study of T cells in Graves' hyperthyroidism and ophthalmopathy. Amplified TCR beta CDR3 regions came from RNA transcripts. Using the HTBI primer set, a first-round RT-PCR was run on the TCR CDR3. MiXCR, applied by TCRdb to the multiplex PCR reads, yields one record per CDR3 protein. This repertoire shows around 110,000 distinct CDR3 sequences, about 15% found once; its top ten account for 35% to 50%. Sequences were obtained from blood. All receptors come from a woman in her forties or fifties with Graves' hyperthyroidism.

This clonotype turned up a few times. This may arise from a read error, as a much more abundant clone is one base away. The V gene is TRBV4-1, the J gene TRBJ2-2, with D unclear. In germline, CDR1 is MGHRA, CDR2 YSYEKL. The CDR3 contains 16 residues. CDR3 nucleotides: TGCGCCAGCAGCCACCGGACGGCCTCGAACAACGGGGAGCTGTTTTTT. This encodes CASSHRTASNNGELFF.

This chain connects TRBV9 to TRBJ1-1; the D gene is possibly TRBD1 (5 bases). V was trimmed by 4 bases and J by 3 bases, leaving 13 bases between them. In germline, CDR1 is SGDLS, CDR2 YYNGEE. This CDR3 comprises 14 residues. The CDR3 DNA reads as TGTGCCAGCAGCCCCCTCGACAGTTACACTGAAGCTTTCTTT. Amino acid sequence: CASSPLDSYTEAFF.

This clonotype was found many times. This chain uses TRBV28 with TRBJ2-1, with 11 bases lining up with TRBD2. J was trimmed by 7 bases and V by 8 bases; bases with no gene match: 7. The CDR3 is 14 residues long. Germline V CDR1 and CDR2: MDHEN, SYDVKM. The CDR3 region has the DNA TGTGCCAGCCTCGAGGCTAGCGGGAGGAATGAGCAGTTCTTC. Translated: CASLEASGRNEQFF.

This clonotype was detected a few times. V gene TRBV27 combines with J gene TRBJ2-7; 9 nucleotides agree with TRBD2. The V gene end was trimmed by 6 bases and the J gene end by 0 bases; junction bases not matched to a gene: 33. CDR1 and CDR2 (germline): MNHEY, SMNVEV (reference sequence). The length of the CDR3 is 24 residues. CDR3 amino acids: CASSTEPALRASGGRAVNSYEQYV. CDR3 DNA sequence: TGTGCCAGCAGCACTGAACCTGCCTTGCGAGCCTCTGGCGGGAGGGCCGTAAACTCCTACGAGCAGTACGTC.

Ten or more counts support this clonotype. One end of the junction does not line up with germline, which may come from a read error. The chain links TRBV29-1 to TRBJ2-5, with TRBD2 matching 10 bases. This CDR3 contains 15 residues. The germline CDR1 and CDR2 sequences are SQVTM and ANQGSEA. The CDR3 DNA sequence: TGCAGCGTTACGACCGGGACTAGCGACCAAGGGACCCAGTACTTC. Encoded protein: CSVTTGTSDQGTQYF.

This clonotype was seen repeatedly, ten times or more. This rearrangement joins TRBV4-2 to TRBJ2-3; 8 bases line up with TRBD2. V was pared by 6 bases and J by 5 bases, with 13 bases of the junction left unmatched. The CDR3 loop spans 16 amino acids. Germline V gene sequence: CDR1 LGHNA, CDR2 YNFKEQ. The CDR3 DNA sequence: TGTGCCAGCAGACAATCGGCGGGGGGCCATGTAGATACGCAGTATTTT. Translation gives CASRQSAGGHVDTQYF.

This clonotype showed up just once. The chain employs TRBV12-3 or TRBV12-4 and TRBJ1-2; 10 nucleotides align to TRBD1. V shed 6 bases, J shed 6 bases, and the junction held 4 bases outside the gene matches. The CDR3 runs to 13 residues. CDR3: CASRTGTGDGYTF. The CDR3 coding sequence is TGTGCCAGCAGAACCGGGACAGGGGATGGCTACACCTTC.

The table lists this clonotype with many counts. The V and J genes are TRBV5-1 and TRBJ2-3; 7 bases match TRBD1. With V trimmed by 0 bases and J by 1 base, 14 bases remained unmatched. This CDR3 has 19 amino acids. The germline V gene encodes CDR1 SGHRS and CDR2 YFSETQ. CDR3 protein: CASSLAGNRGPPGTDTQYF. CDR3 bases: TGCGCCAGCAGCTTGGCAGGGAACAGGGGTCCCCCCGGCACAGATACGCAGTATTTT.

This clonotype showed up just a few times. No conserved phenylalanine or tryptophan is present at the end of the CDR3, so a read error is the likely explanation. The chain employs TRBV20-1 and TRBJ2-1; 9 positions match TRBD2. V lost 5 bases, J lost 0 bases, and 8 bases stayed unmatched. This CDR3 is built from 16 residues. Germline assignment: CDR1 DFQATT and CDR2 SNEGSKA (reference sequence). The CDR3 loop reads CSAPIISGSSYNEQFS. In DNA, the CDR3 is TGCAGTGCTCCCATCATTAGCGGGAGCTCCTACAATGAGCAGTTCTCC.

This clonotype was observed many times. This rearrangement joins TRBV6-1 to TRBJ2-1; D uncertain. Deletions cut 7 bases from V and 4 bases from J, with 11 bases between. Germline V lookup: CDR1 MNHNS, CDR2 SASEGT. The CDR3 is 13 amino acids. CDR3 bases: TGTGCCAGCACCAGCGTCGAGTACAATGAGCAGTTCTTC. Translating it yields CASTSVEYNEQFF.

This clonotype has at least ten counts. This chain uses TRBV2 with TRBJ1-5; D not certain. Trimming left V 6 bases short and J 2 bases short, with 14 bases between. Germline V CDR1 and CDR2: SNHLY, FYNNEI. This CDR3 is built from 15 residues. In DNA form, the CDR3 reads TGTGCCAGCAGGGGTGCCGGCGGTGGCAATCAGCCCCAGCATTTT. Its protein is CASRGAGGGNQPQHF.

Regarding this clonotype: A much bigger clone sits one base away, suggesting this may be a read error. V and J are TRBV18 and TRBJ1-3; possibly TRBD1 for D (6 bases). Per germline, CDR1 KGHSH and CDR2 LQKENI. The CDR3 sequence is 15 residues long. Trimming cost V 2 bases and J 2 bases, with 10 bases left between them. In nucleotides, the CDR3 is TGTGCCAGCTCACCAGACAGGACAACTGGAAACACCATATATTTT. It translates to CASSPDRTTGNTIYF.

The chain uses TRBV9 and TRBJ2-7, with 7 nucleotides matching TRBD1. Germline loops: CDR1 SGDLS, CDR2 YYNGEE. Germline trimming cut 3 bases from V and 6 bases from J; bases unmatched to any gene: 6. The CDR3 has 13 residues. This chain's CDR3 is CASSEDRFSEQYF. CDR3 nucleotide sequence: TGTGCCAGCAGCGAGGACAGGTTCAGCGAGCAGTACTTC. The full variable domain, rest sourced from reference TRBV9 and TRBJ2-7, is DSGVTQTPKHLITATGQRVTLRCSPRSGDLSVYWYQQSLDQGLQFLIQYYNGEERAKGNILERFSAQQFPDLHSELNLSSLELGDSALYFCASSEDRFSEQYFGPGTRLTVT.

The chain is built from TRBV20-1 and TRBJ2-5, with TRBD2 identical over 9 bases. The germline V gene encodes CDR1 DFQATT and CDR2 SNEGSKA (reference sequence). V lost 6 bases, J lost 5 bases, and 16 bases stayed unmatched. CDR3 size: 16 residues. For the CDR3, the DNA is TGCAGTGCCCTGGCGCCAGGGGCGGGAGGGTGGGAGACCCAGTACTTC. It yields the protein CSALAPGAGGWETQYF.

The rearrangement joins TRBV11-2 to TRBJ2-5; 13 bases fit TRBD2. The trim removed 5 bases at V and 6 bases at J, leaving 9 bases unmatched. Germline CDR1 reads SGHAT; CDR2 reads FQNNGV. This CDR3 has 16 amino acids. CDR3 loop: CASSTTRTSGRKTQYF. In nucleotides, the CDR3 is TGTGCCAGCAGCACGACCCGGACTAGCGGGAGAAAGACCCAGTACTTC.

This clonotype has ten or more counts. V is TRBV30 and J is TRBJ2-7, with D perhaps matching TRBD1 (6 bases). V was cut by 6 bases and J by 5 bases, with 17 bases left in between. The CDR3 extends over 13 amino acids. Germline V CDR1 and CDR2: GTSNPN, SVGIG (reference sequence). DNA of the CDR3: TGTGCCTGTCTCAGGGGTGCAGGAAACGAGCAGTACGTC. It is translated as CACLRGAGNEQYV.

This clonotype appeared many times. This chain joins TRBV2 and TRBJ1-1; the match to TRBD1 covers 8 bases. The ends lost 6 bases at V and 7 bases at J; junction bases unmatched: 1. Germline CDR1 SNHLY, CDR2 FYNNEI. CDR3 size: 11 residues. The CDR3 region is CASRGQGEAFF. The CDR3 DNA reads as TGTGCCAGCAGAGGACAGGGTGAAGCTTTCTTT.

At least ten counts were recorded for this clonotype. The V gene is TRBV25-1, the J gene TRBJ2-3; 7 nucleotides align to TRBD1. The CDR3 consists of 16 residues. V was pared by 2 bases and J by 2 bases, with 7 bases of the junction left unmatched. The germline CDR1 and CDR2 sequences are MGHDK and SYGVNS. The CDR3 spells CASSEKQGNYTDTQYF. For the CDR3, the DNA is TGTGCCAGCAGTGAAAAACAGGGGAACTACACAGATACGCAGTATTTT.

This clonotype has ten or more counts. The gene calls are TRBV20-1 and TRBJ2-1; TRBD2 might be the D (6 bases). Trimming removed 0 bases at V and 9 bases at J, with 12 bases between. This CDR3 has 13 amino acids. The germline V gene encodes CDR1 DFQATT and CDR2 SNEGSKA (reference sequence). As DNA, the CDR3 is TGCAGTGCTAGAGACCCGACTAGTTTTGAGCAGTTCTTC. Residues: CSARDPTSFEQFF.

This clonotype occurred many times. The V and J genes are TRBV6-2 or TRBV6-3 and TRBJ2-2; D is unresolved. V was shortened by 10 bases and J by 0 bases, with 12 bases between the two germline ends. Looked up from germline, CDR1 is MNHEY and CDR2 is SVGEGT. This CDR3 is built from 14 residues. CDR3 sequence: CAIKQRSNTGELFF. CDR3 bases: TGTGCCATCAAACAAAGGTCGAACACCGGGGAGCTGTTTTTT.

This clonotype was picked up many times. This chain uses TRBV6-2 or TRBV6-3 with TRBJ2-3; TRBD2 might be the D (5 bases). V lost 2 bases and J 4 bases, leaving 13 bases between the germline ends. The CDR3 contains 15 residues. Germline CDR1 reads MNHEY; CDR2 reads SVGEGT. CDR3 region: CASSYPLVPADTQYF. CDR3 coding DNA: TGTGCCAGCAGTTACCCACTAGTTCCCGCAGATACGCAGTATTTT.

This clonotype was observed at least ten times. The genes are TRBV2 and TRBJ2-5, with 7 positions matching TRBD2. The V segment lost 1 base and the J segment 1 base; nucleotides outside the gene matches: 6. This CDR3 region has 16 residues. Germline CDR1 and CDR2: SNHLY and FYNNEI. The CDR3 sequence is CASSEGVAGPQETQYF. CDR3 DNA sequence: TGTGCCAGCAGTGAAGGGGTAGCGGGCCCCCAAGAGACCCAGTACTTC.

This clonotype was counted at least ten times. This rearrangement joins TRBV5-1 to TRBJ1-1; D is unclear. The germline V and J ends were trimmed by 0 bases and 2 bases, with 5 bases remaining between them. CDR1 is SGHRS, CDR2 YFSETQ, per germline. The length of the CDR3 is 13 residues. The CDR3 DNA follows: TGCGCCAGCAGCTTGGGATTTAACACTGAAGCTTTCTTT. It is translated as CASSLGFNTEAFF.

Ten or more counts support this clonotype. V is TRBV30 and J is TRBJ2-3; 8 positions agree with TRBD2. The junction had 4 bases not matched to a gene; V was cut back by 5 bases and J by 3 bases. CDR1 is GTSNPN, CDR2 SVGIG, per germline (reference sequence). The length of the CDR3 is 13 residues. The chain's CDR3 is CAWLGGRTDTQYF. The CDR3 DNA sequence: TGTGCCTGGCTCGGCGGGAGGACAGATACGCAGTATTTT. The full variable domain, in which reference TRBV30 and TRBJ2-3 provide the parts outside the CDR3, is SQTIHQWPATLVQPVGSPLSLECTVEGTSNPNLYWYRQAAGRGLQLLFYSVGIGQISSEVPQNLSASRPQDRQFILSSKKLLLSDSGFYLCAWLGGRTDTQYFGPGTRLTVL.